This T cell receptor beta chain originates from a study of shared clonotypes between healthy human individuals. Study-wide context: The donors, two women and a few men, were aged 18 to 49. Findings and limits, study-wide: Larger richness was generally estimated for naive than memory subsets.

In the original workflow: In the immunoSEQ data, sequences were junction-only and lacked quality scores, so filtering differed. Generated by immunoSEQ multiplex PCR, the TCRdb table keeps only in-frame clones and is missing some. D and trimming were read from the DNA, whereas the V and J calls and clone size are those reported in that table. Of more than 2,000,000 clones listed, approximately 90% are singletons. This clone came up once. Its specificity is unknown. The V segment lost 2 bases and the J segment 4 bases; nucleotides outside the gene matches: 5. CDR1 SNHLY and CDR2 FYNNEI come from the germline V gene. The CDR3 is 15 amino acids.

This TCR derives from a man aged 18 to 35 in good health. V usage is TRBV2 and J usage is TRBJ1-5, with 7 positions matching TRBD1. Sequenced input: naive CD4+ T cells sorted from blood. The subset denotes: CD45RA+ positively selected. CDR3 bases: TGTGCCAGCAGTGAATTTTGGGGACAGAATCAGCCCCAGCATTTT. This codes for CASSEFWGQNQPQHF.